This T cell receptor (beta chain) comes out of a study of cytomegalovirus exposure and HLA in healthy donors. General study findings and limits: For most TCR beta V segments, an earlier analysis put the productive rate at about 90% or about 30% of the time. Highly shared variants forming one cluster were likely a sequencing artifact. Equally common other TCR beta chains were less clonally expanded than HLA-associated ones, a later analysis found. It has been reported that TCR beta sequences accurately predicted the HLA-A and HLA-B alleles of most subjects.

In the PCR, 60 Vbeta and 13 Jbeta primers were used. The method was immunoSEQ multiplex PCR; TCRdb's version includes in-frame clones alone and lacks a portion of them. The table has about 100,000 clones, around 10% seen once. Turning to this clone: What it binds is not known.

This receptor was taken from a man in his forties in good health and CMV-seropositive. Sequencing was performed on PBMCs.

CDR3 sequence (DNA): TGTGCCAGCAGCTTAGGAGGCGGGGAGCTGTTTTTT. It translates to CASSLGGGELFF. The genes are TRBV5-5 and TRBJ2-2; the D gene is possibly TRBD2 (5 bases). This CDR3 is built from 12 residues. Trimming pared 2 bases from V and 7 bases from J, leaving 6 bases between. Germline lookup yields CDR1 SGHKS and CDR2 YYEKEE (reference sequence). The full variable domain, its missing parts supplied by reference TRBV5-5 and TRBJ2-2, is DAGVTQSPTHLIKTRGQQVTLRCSPISGHKSVSWYQQVLGQGPQFIFQYYEKEERGRGNFPDRFSARQFPNYSSELNVNALLLGDSALYLCASSLGGGELFFGEGSRLTVL.